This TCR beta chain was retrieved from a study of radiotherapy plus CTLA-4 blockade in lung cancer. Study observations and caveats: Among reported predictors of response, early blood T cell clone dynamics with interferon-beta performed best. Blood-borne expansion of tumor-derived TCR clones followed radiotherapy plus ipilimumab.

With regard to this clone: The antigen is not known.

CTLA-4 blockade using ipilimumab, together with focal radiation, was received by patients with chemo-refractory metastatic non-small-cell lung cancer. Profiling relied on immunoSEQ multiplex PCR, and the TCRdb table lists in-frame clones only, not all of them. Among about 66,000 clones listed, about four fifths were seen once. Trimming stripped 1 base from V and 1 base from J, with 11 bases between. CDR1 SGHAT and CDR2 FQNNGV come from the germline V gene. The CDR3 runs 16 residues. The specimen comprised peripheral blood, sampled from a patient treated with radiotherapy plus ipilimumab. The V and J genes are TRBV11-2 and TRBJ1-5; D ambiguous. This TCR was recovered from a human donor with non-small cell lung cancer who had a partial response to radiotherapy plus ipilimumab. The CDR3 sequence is CASSLGGRGSNQPQHF. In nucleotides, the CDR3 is TGTGCCAGCAGCTTAGGCGGCAGAGGCAGCAATCAGCCCCAGCATTTT.